The 22 T cell receptor beta chains given below trace back to one sample, sequenced in a study of OX40 agonist ivuxolimab in advanced cancers. Only in-frame clones appear in the TCRdb table, and some are missing; sequencing was by immunoSEQ multiplex PCR. The data contain about 80,000 clones, roughly 87% of them singletons. The sample was CD4+ or CD8+ T cells sorted from blood, taken in a trial of the OX40 agonist ivuxolimab. The receptors stem from an adult with an advanced solid tumor such as melanoma, head and neck, liver or kidney cancer.

The chain employs TRBV6-1 and TRBJ2-5; D gene ambiguous. Trimming took off 4 bases at V and 5 bases at J, with 5 bases between the two ends. This CDR3 has 11 amino acids. CDR1 and CDR2 (germline): MNHNS, SASEGT. DNA for the CDR3: TGTGCCAGCAGTGCGGCCGAGACCCAGTACTTC. Encoded protein: CASSAAETQYF.

This chain joins TRBV5-5 and TRBJ1-5, with D perhaps TRBD1 (5 bases). This CDR3 comprises 16 residues. Germline V CDR1 and CDR2: SGHKS, YYEKEE (reference sequence). Trimming left V 2 bases short and J 0 bases short, with 12 bases between. In DNA form, the CDR3 reads TGTGCCAGCAGCTTAGGTTCAGGGAATAGCAATCAGCCCCAGCATTTT. This codes for CASSLGSGNSNQPQHF.

The table lists this clone with a count of one. The chain recombines TRBV28 with TRBJ1-5; D not certain. The CDR3 covers 15 residues. The germline CDR1 and CDR2 sequences are MDHEN and SYDVKM. V was clipped by 5 bases and J by 6 bases, with 17 bases between them. The CDR3 spells CASSTTATPSQPQHF. Written as DNA, the CDR3 is TGTGCCAGCAGTACTACAGCTACCCCCAGTCAGCCCCAGCATTTT. The variable domain in full, with the rest retrieved from reference TRBV28 and TRBJ1-5, is DVKVTQSSRYLVKRTGEKVFLECVQDMDHENMFWYRQDPGLGLRLIYFSYDVKMKEKGDIPEGYSVSREKKERFSLILESASTNQTSMYLCASSTTATPSQPQHFGDGTRLSIL.

V is TRBV7-6 and J is TRBJ1-4, with 7 bases aligning to TRBD1. Losses at the gene ends were 8 bases for V and 2 bases for J; bases not matched to a gene: 8. CDR3 size: 15 residues. Germline CDR1 reads SGHVS; CDR2 reads FNYEAQ. CDR3 DNA sequence: TGTGCCAGCTCTCGCACAGGGGCCACTAATGAAAAACTGTTTTTT. This codes for CASSRTGATNEKLFF.

The V call is TRBV6-4, the J call TRBJ2-2; D remains ambiguous. The CDR3 totals 12 residues. Looked up from germline, CDR1 is MRHNA and CDR2 is SNTAGT. V dropped 6 bases and J dropped 2 bases, with 4 bases sitting between them. The CDR3 region has the DNA TGTGCCAGCAGCAGAAACACCGGGGAGCTGTTTTTT. Protein product: CASSRNTGELFF.

The chain uses TRBV2 and TRBJ2-6; TRBD1 aligns across 7 bases. Germline CDR1 and CDR2: SNHLY and FYNNEI. The CDR3 runs 18 residues. Unmatched junction bases numbered 11, after V lost 6 bases and J lost 0 bases. The CDR3 DNA reads TGTGCCAGCAGGGAGCCCCAGGGGGTTAGCTCTGGGGCCAACGTCCTGACTTTC. Protein: CASREPQGVSSGANVLTF.

The V gene is TRBV28, the J gene TRBJ1-3; D not certain. The CDR3 has 14 amino acids. In germline, CDR1 is MDHEN, CDR2 SYDVKM. Trimming pared 4 bases from V and 0 bases from J, leaving 7 bases between. CDR3 protein: CASSSPTSGNTIYF. DNA of the CDR3: TGTGCCAGCAGTTCCCCGACCTCTGGAAACACCATATATTTT.

The V gene is TRBV6-6, the J gene TRBJ2-1, with 8 bases that match TRBD1. With 6 bases clipped from V and 3 bases from J, the junction kept 4 bases outside the gene matches. This CDR3 region has 14 residues. In germline, CDR1 is MNHNY, CDR2 SVGAGI (reference sequence). In DNA form, the CDR3 reads TGTGCCAGCAGAGACAGGGGATACTACAATGAGCAGTTCTTC. This encodes CASRDRGYYNEQFF.

The J gene is TRBJ1-3, the V gene TRBV19; D is perhaps TRBD1 (6 bases). This CDR3 is 15 amino acids long. Germline V gives CDR1 LNHDA, CDR2 SQIVND (reference sequence). The V gene lost 3 bases and the J gene lost 2 bases, with 11 bases spanning the gap. CDR3 loop: CASSITGRPGNTIYF. As DNA, the CDR3 is TGTGCCAGTAGTATCACAGGGAGACCTGGAAACACCATATATTTT.

The rearrangement joins TRBV19 to TRBJ1-5, with D unclear. This CDR3 spans 13 amino acids. V was pared by 1 base and J by 5 bases, with 6 bases between. CDR1 and CDR2 from the germline V gene are LNHDA and SQIVND (reference sequence). The CDR3 sequence is CASSIGTHQPQHF. The CDR3 DNA reads as TGTGCCAGTAGTATAGGGACGCATCAGCCCCAGCATTTT.

The V and J genes are TRBV7-8 and TRBJ2-5; TRBD1 agrees at 9 bases. Trimming removed 5 bases from V and 5 bases from J; junction bases left unmatched: 9. The CDR3 contains 15 residues. The germline V gene has CDR1 SGHVS and CDR2 FQNEAQ. CDR3 nucleotides: TGTGCCAGCAGCCCGGAGGACAGGGGTGGGGAGACCCAGTACTTC. Translation: CASSPEDRGGETQYF.

The chain combines TRBV19 with TRBJ1-5; D remains ambiguous. V was shortened by 5 bases and J by 2 bases, with 13 bases between the two germline ends. The CDR3 is 15 residues long. The germline V gene has CDR1 LNHDA and CDR2 SQIVND (reference sequence). This CDR3 reads CASSAVQRGNQPQHF. For the CDR3, the DNA is TGTGCCAGTAGTGCTGTACAGAGGGGCAATCAGCCCCAGCATTTT.

This sequence joins TRBV29-1 and TRBJ1-3; TRBD1 matches at 10 bases. Losses at the gene ends were 6 bases for V and 3 bases for J; bases not matched to a gene: 8. CDR1 SQVTM and CDR2 ANQGSEA come from the germline V gene. The CDR3 sequence is 15 residues long. The CDR3 spells CSVQGGTGVGNTIYF. In DNA form, the CDR3 reads TGCAGCGTCCAAGGGGGGACAGGGGTTGGAAACACCATATATTTT. Full variable domain (rest looked up from reference TRBV29-1 and TRBJ1-3): SAVISQKPSRDICQRGTSLTIQCQVDSQVTMMFWYRQQPGQSLTLIATANQGSEATYESGFVIDKFPISRPNLTFSTLTVSNMSPEDSSIYLCSVQGGTGVGNTIYFGEGSWLTVV.

Comments on this clone: An end of the junction differs from the germline gene, which may be a read error. The chain links TRBV6-6 to TRBJ2-1, with D tentatively TRBD1 (5 bases). Germline V lookup: CDR1 MNHNY, CDR2 SVGAGI (reference sequence). This CDR3 region has 13 residues. CDR3 DNA: TGTGCCAGCGAGGACACCTCCAACAATGAGCAGTTCTTC. It yields the protein CASEDTSNNEQFF.

This clone appeared a single time. The rearrangement links TRBV11-2 to TRBJ1-1, with a tentative D call TRBD1 (5 bases). V dropped 2 bases and J dropped 1 base, with 17 bases sitting between them. This CDR3 is built from 17 residues. Germline loops: CDR1 SGHAT, CDR2 FQNNGV. CDR3 protein: CASSLIIVQGENTEAFF. As DNA, the CDR3 is TGTGCCAGCAGCTTAATAATAGTGCAGGGTGAGAACACTGAAGCTTTCTTT.

This sequence joins TRBV6-5 and TRBJ1-4; no clear D. Germline V gene data show CDR1 as MNHEY and CDR2 as SVGAGI. The CDR3 contains 13 residues. Deletions cut 5 bases from V and 3 bases from J, with 7 bases between. The CDR3 DNA follows: TGTGCCAGCAGTCCCACGGCTAATGAAAAACTGTTTTTT. Its translation is CASSPTANEKLFF.

J is TRBJ2-3 and V is TRBV5-1; unclear D gene. This CDR3 contains 13 residues. From germline, CDR1 is SGHRS and CDR2 YFSETQ. V gave up 3 bases and J gave up 3 bases, with 8 bases separating them. CDR3 sequence (DNA): TGCGCCAGCAGCTCCGGGTTGACAGATACGCAGTATTTT. Translated, it gives CASSSGLTDTQYF.

The chain carries TRBV4-1 and TRBJ2-3; 7 bases are a match to TRBD1. From germline, CDR1 is MGHRA and CDR2 YSYEKL. The CDR3 totals 13 residues. V lost 8 bases, J lost 11 bases, and 13 bases stayed unmatched. The CDR3 DNA sequence: TGCGCCAGCCGTCGGACAGGTGAAGGAAGGCAGTATTTT. It codes for CASRRTGEGRQYF.

The rearrangement links TRBV28 to TRBJ1-5; a possible D gene is TRBD1 (5 bases). This CDR3 spans 14 amino acids. Per the germline V gene, CDR1 is MDHEN and CDR2 is SYDVKM. Trimming cost V 4 bases and J 10 bases, with 17 bases left between them. This CDR3 reads CASSSPGKAGPQHF. DNA for the CDR3: TGTGCCAGCAGTTCGCCAGGGAAAGCGGGCCCCCAGCATTTT.

V and J are TRBV5-4 and TRBJ2-7; TRBD2 matches at 7 bases. The V gene end was trimmed by 2 bases and the J gene end by 7 bases; junction bases not matched to a gene: 12. There are 15 residues in the CDR3. CDR1 is SGHNT, CDR2 YYREEE, per germline (reference sequence). In DNA, the CDR3 is TGTGCCAGCAGCTTTCGTTCTGGGAGGGCCAGGGAGCAGTACTTC. Amino acid sequence: CASSFRSGRAREQYF.

For the CDR3, the DNA is TGTGCCAGCAGCTCCTGGTTCAGGGGGCCAGGACAGCCCCAGCATTTT. This gives the protein CASSSWFRGPGQPQHF. V gene TRBV7-8 combines with J gene TRBJ1-5; TRBD1 matches 8 bases. Germline V gives CDR1 SGHVS, CDR2 FQNEAQ. This CDR3 region has 16 residues. V gave up 4 bases and J gave up 7 bases; unmatched junction bases: 12.

The CDR3 sequence: CASSRLGMGSETQYF. CDR3 nucleotide sequence: TGTGCCAGCAGCAGACTAGGCATGGGGTCCGAGACCCAGTACTTC. V usage is TRBV11-2 and J usage is TRBJ2-5; D might be TRBD2 (6 bases). CDR3 size: 15 residues. Germline-derived CDR1 and CDR2 are SGHAT and FQNNGV. Trimming cost V 5 bases and J 5 bases, with 18 bases left between them.